The clone carrying this T cell receptor beta chain was seen repeatedly, ten times or more. No antigen is known for it. Specified time point: persistent/refractory GD, antithyroid drugs over 5 years with positive TRAb. Researchers made the TCR library from RNA that was extracted from PBMCs. The patient group derived from an endocrinology department in Xi'an, China. The sample belongs to a study of regulatory T cells in long-lasting Graves disease. HTBI primers from iRepertoire and Arm-PCR of CDR3 regions yielded the TCR beta libraries. Original methodology: Sequenced samples collectively carried under 75 TRBV and 12 to 15 TRBJ segments. TCRdb itself ran the multiplex PCR reads through MiXCR, one entry per CDR3 protein. V and J calls and clone size were set by TCRdb, not the authors. The repertoire includes hundreds of thousands of distinct CDR3 sequences, about 20% of them detected once, and under 9% sits in the top ten.

Findings and caveats of the study: Few sampled subjects may have lowered accuracy. Segments TRBV28, TRBJ1-2 and TRBJ2-5 showed preferential usage in persistent disease.

The CDR3 is 15 residues long. V lost 7 bases to trimming and J lost 3 bases, with 15 bases between them. The gene calls are TRBV12-3 or TRBV12-4 and TRBJ2-2; D may match TRBD1 or TRBD2 (5 bases each). This specimen consisted of peripheral blood mononuclear cells (PBMCs), obtained when the disease was refractory, from a patient treated with antithyroid drugs. The TCR sequence derives from a female donor with Graves disease. The CDR3, as DNA: TGTGCCAGCACCCTCGTGGGGGTGGACACCGGGGAGCTGTTTTTT. It yields the protein CASTLVGVDTGELFF.